A selection of T cell receptor beta chains follows, all from one sample in a study of CD8 T cells in ankylosing spondylitis. TCRdb called the 5' RACE reads again in MiXCR, with one record for every CDR3 protein. The repertoire has about 220,000 distinct CDR3 sequences, about 7.3% of them found once; the top ten carry approximately 14%. Sequencing was carried out using blood, either unsorted or a sorted T cell fraction (not recorded which). These receptors were collected from a male donor with ankylosing spondylitis. Each CDR3 is given with its conserved first and last residue. A D gene is named only where the DNA matches it firmly. Not all rows give a size; the values are once, few, many and, for expanded clones, a class.

V	D	size	J	CDR3	DNA
TRBV6-2/TRBV6-3	NA	NA	TRBJ2-7	CASSRGGPSYEQYF	TGTGCCAGCAGTCGCGGGGGCCCGAGCTACGAGCAGTACTTC
TRBV11-2	NA	many	TRBJ1-2	CASSLTRGGNYGYTF	TGTGCCAGCAGCCTTACCCGGGGGGGAAACTATGGCTACACCTTC
TRBV12-3/TRBV12-4	TRBD1	many	TRBJ2-5	CASSSAGQGFQETQYF	TGTGCCAGCAGTTCCGCAGGACAGGGGTTCCAAGAGACCCAGTACTTC
TRBV7-2	NA	many	TRBJ2-1	CATSARVATPYNEQFF	TGTGCCACCTCAGCTCGGGTAGCGACCCCCTACAATGAGCAGTTCTTC
TRBV7-6	NA	many	TRBJ2-2	CASSFSGGGVLFF	TGTGCCAGCAGTTTCAGTGGAGGGGGCGTACTGTTTTTT
TRBV7-6	NA	few	TRBJ1-1	CASSLRGIGMNTEAFF	TGTGCCAGCAGCTTACGGGGAATTGGCATGAACACTGAAGCTTTCTTT
TRBV27	NA	many	TRBJ2-7	CASRYRATYEQYF	TGTGCCAGTCGCTATAGGGCCACCTACGAGCAGTACTTC
TRBV4-2	NA	many	TRBJ2-3	CASSQRDFGSDTQYF	TGTGCCAGCAGCCAACGGGACTTCGGGTCAGATACGCAGTATTTT
TRBV5-1	NA	many	TRBJ2-7	CASRGEYEQYF	TGCGCCAGCAGAGGAGAATACGAGCAGTACTTC
TRBV4-3	NA	many	TRBJ2-2	CASSQLNSGELFF	TGCGCCAGCAGCCAACTGAACTCCGGGGAGCTGTTTTTT
TRBV19	NA	many	TRBJ2-2	CASSMNGGLTMSDTGELFF	TGTGCCAGTAGTATGAACGGGGGCCTAACTATGTCGGACACCGGGGAGCTGTTTTTT
TRBV6-2/TRBV6-3	NA	NA	TRBJ2-7	CAVFSSSEQYF	TGTGCCGTCTTCTCTAGCTCCGAGCAGTACTTC
TRBV12-3/TRBV12-4	TRBD1	many	TRBJ1-6	CASSSTDRGWNSPLHF	TGTGCCAGCAGTTCCACCGACAGGGGATGGAATTCACCCCTCCACTTT
TRBV6-2/TRBV6-3	NA	NA	TRBJ1-1	CASTYSVVGRNAVEAFF	TGTGCCAGCACCTATTCGGTCGTGGGTCGGAACGCGGTAGAAGCTTTCTTT
TRBV7-9	NA	many	TRBJ1-1	CASRRPVHTEAFF	TGTGCCAGCAGACGACCCGTCCACACTGAAGCTTTCTTT
TRBV4-3	NA	few	TRBJ2-1	CASSQLMRPEGEQFF	TGCGCCAGCAGCCAACTAATGCGCCCGGAGGGAGAGCAGTTCTTC
TRBV4-3	TRBD1	many	TRBJ1-6	CASSHGGQVNSPLHF	TGCGCCAGCAGCCATGGAGGACAGGTGAATTCACCCCTCCACTTT
TRBV9	TRBD1	many	TRBJ2-3	CASSAWTGDAADTQYF	TGTGCCAGCAGCGCCTGGACAGGGGATGCAGCAGATACGCAGTATTTT
TRBV2	NA	many	TRBJ2-7	CASWGPIYEQYF	TGTGCCAGCTGGGGACCAATCTACGAGCAGTACTTC
TRBV9	TRBD1	many	TRBJ2-7	CASSEDRGYEQYF	TGTGCCAGCAGCGAGGACAGGGGATACGAGCAGTACTTC
TRBV5-6	NA	many	TRBJ1-2	CASSLLRDLYGYTF	TGTGCCAGCAGCCTCCTCCGGGACCTCTATGGCTACACCTTC
TRBV10-1	NA	many	TRBJ2-7	CASSRIMGPGEQYF	TGCGCCAGCAGTCGTATCATGGGACCGGGCGAGCAGTACTTC
TRBV7-8	NA	NA	TRBJ2-7	CASSIPFQKGGYEQYF	TGTGCCAGCAGCATACCCTTCCAAAAAGGGGGCTACGAGCAGTACTTC
TRBV24-1	NA	many	TRBJ2-5	CATSDFSADGETQYF	TGTGCCACCAGTGATTTCAGTGCTGACGGGGAGACCCAGTACTTC
TRBV30	NA	many	TRBJ1-1	CAWSMARNTEAFF	TGTGCCTGGAGCATGGCCCGAAACACTGAAGCTTTCTTT
TRBV18	NA	NA	TRBJ2-1	CASSPPGPRSGYNEQFF	TGTGCCAGCTCACCACCAGGACCCCGGTCGGGCTACAATGAGCAGTTCTTC
TRBV7-8	NA	many	TRBJ2-7	CASSLESLSSYEQYF	TGTGCCAGCAGCTTAGAAAGCCTGAGCTCCTACGAGCAGTACTTC
TRBV20-1	NA	many	TRBJ1-3	CSALGAGNTIYF	TGCAGTGCCCTCGGGGCTGGAAACACCATATATTTT
TRBV29-1	NA	many	TRBJ2-7	CSVVKARSPYEQYF	TGCAGCGTTGTAAAAGCCCGATCTCCCTACGAGCAGTACTTC
TRBV6-2/TRBV6-3	NA	NA	TRBJ2-7	CASKGFGREFAYEQYF	TGTGCCAGCAAAGGGTTTGGAAGGGAATTCGCCTACGAGCAGTACTTC
TRBV9	TRBD2	many	TRBJ2-3	CASSASGSGQDTQYF	TGTGCCAGCAGCGCTAGCGGGAGCGGGCAAGATACGCAGTATTTT
TRBV5-5	NA	NA	TRBJ2-7	CASSPIWGISYEQYF	TGTGCCAGCAGCCCCATCTGGGGCATCTCTTACGAGCAGTACTTC
TRBV11-2	NA	few	TRBJ2-1	CASSSPGDENNEQFF	TGTGCCAGCAGCTCCCCAGGGGACGAGAACAATGAGCAGTTCTTC
TRBV4-3	NA	few	TRBJ2-3	CASSQVYRGPDTQYF	TGCGCCAGCAGCCAAGTCTACCGGGGGCCGGATACGCAGTATTTT
TRBV4-3	NA	many	TRBJ2-7	CASSQGAAASYEQYF	TGCGCCAGCAGCCAAGGCGCGGCAGCATCCTACGAGCAGTACTTC
TRBV6-1	NA	few	TRBJ2-5	CASSSTGGGTQYF	TGTGCCAGCAGCTCCACAGGCGGCGGGACCCAGTACTTC
TRBV6-5	TRBD1	NA	TRBJ2-5	CASSFGQGIQETQYF	TGTGCCAGCAGTTTCGGACAGGGGATCCAAGAGACCCAGTACTTC
TRBV19	NA	few	TRBJ1-6	CASSIQGGSPLHF	TGTGCCAGTAGTATCCAGGGTGGGTCACCCCTCCACTTT
TRBV4-3	NA	few	TRBJ1-5	CASSQEYRSNQPQHF	TGCGCCAGCAGCCAAGAGTACAGAAGCAATCAGCCCCAGCATTTT
TRBV4-1	TRBD2	NA	TRBJ2-7	CASSQAPSGDGISYEQYF	TGCGCCAGCAGCCAAGCGCCCAGCGGGGATGGTATCTCCTACGAGCAGTACTTC
TRBV11-2	NA	many	TRBJ1-1	CASSFGVSAFF	TGTGCCAGCAGCTTCGGGGTCAGCGCTTTCTTT
TRBV6-2/TRBV6-3	NA	few	TRBJ2-3	CAILGGPYTDTQYF	TGTGCCATCCTCGGGGGGCCGTACACAGATACGCAGTATTTT
TRBV10-3	NA	many	TRBJ2-7	CAISARELGGYEQYF	TGTGCCATCAGTGCCCGGGAGTTAGGGGGATACGAGCAGTACTTC
TRBV24-1	TRBD2	few	TRBJ2-4	CATTAGENGRRAKNIQYF	TGTGCCACGACAGCGGGAGAGAATGGGAGAAGGGCCAAAAACATTCAGTACTTC
TRBV27	NA	many	TRBJ2-2	CASSLRQYTGELFF	TGTGCCAGCAGTTTGCGCCAATACACCGGGGAGCTGTTTTTT
TRBV30	NA	NA	TRBJ2-7	CAWTFGTSSAYEQYF	TGTGCCTGGACCTTCGGGACAAGTTCTGCCTACGAGCAGTACTTC
TRBV28	NA	many	TRBJ2-7	CASSPLGSSLWEQYF	TGTGCCAGCAGCCCCCTGGGCTCCAGCTTATGGGAGCAGTACTTC
TRBV27	TRBD1	many	TRBJ1-1	CASSFPYLTGENTEAFF	TGTGCCAGCAGTTTCCCCTATCTTACAGGGGAGAACACTGAAGCTTTCTTT